A selection of T cell receptor beta chains follows, all from one sample in a study of spatial heterogeneity in lung cancer. Via MiXCR, TCRdb re-called the 5' RACE reads, giving one row per CDR3 protein. Here the sample spans tens of thousands of distinct CDR3 sequences, roughly 8.9% being singletons. The sequenced sample was PBMCs, obtained at follow-up. Receptors were obtained from a female donor with early-stage non-small cell lung cancer. Both conserved end residues are part of each CDR3. The D gene is left open where the match is weak. Only part of the rows carry a size: once, few, many, or a class if the clone is expanded.

NA	many	TRBJ1-1	TRBV9	TGTGCCAGCAGCGTATTTACTCTAGGCCGAGCTTTCTTT	CASSVFTLGRAFF
TRBD2	many	TRBJ2-1	TRBV18	TGTGCCAGCTCACCGGGAGGGGCCCCGTACAATGAGCAGTTCTTC	CASSPGGAPYNEQFF
NA	few	TRBJ1-1	TRBV6-2/TRBV6-3	TGTGCCAGCAGTTACCTCGGACCAACGAACACTGAAGCTTTCTTT	CASSYLGPTNTEAFF
NA	many	TRBJ2-1	TRBV7-9	TGTGCCAGCAGCTTAGTGGCGGGTATGCCCCAGTTCTTC	CASSLVAGMPQFF
TRBD1	many	TRBJ1-5	TRBV2	TGTGCCAGCCGGGGACAGAGCAATCAGCCCCAGCATTTT	CASRGQSNQPQHF
NA	NA	TRBJ1-3	TRBV12-3/TRBV12-4	TGTGCCAGCAGTTATGGGGCGCAGGGAAACACCATATATTTT	CASSYGAQGNTIYF
NA	many	TRBJ1-6	TRBV7-6	TGTGCCAGCAGCTTAGCGGGGGTACCCCTCCACTTT	CASSLAGVPLHF
NA	many	TRBJ2-5	TRBV11-2	TGTGCCAGCAGCTTGAACAGCCTCCAAGAGACCCAGTACTTC	CASSLNSLQETQYF
TRBD1	many	TRBJ2-5	TRBV3-1	TGTGCCAGCAGCCCCGGACAGGGCCTACAAGAGACCCAGTACTTC	CASSPGQGLQETQYF
NA	NA	TRBJ1-5	TRBV5-8	TGTGCCAGCAGCTTTTCCGCAGGGGATCACCAGCCCCAGCATTTT	CASSFSAGDHQPQHF
TRBD2	few	TRBJ2-7	TRBV20-1	TGCAGTGCTAGAGATCGGGCTAGCGGGAGCGCTGTTGACGAGCAGTACTTC	CSARDRASGSAVDEQYF
TRBD2	many	TRBJ2-1	TRBV20-1	TGCAGTGCGCCGCGGGAGGACCTAAACAATGAGCAGTTCTTC	CSAPREDLNNEQFF
NA	few	TRBJ2-1	TRBV28	TGTGCCAGCAGCCGAGGACCGGGCAATGAGCAGTTCTTC	CASSRGPGNEQFF
NA	many	TRBJ1-6	TRBV5-1	TGCGCCAGCAGCTTGGCGGACGGAGGGAGTTCACCCCTCCACTTT	CASSLADGGSSPLHF
NA	few	TRBJ2-7	TRBV7-6	TGTGCCAGCAACCCCCTTGCCGGGGGCGAGCAGTACTTC	CASNPLAGGEQYF
NA	many	TRBJ1-2	TRBV3-1	TGTGCCAGCAGCCAAGACGGGGGCTACACCTTC	CASSQDGGYTF
NA	many	TRBJ2-7	TRBV12-3/TRBV12-4	TGTGCCAGCAGTTTGGGGCAGGGTATGTACGAGCAGTACTTC	CASSLGQGMYEQYF
NA	few	TRBJ2-1	TRBV29-1	TGCAGCCCAAGCAGGGTCGCGGGGCATAATGAGCAGTTCTTC	CSPSRVAGHNEQFF
TRBD1	NA	TRBJ1-1	TRBV29-1	TGCAGCTCCTGGGGACAGGGTCCGGAAGCTTTCTTT	CSSWGQGPEAFF
TRBD1	once	TRBJ2-7	TRBV4-1	TGCGCCAGCAGCCACACCGGGACAGCATACGAGCAGTACTTC	CASSHTGTAYEQYF
TRBD1	few	TRBJ2-6	TRBV12-3/TRBV12-4	TGTGCCAGCAACACACAGGGGTTTAGCGCTGGGGCCAACGTCCTGACTTTC	CASNTQGFSAGANVLTF
NA	many	TRBJ1-5	TRBV28	TGTGCCAGCAGTCGAGGGTGGGGAACGACTCAGCCCCAGCATTTT	CASSRGWGTTQPQHF
NA	few	TRBJ1-5	TRBV27	TGTGCCAGCAGTTTGGTCGGAAGTCAGCCCCAGCATTTT	CASSLVGSQPQHF
NA	many	TRBJ2-1	TRBV5-1	TGCGCCAGCAGTAGAACCCAGAGCTCCTACAATGAGCAGTTCTTC	CASSRTQSSYNEQFF
NA	many	TRBJ2-3	TRBV5-1	TGCGCCAGCAGCTTGGGGGCCACAGTTTCCACAGATACGCAGTATTTT	CASSLGATVSTDTQYF
TRBD1	few	TRBJ2-2	TRBV12-3/TRBV12-4	TGTGCCAGCAGTTTCGGGACAGGGACGAACACCGGGGAGCTGTTTTTT	CASSFGTGTNTGELFF
NA	many	TRBJ2-7	TRBV29-1	TGCAGCGTTGTGAGCCTCTACGAGCAGTACTTC	CSVVSLYEQYF
NA	few	TRBJ2-1	TRBV6-2/TRBV6-3	TGTGCCAGCAGGGGTCGGAGAAAGTACAATGAGCAGTTCTTC	CASRGRRKYNEQFF
NA	many	TRBJ1-2	TRBV4-1	TGCGCCAGCAGCCAAGCATCAGGTGGCTATGGCTACACCTTC	CASSQASGGYGYTF